This entry features one T cell receptor beta chain sequence. Antigen: not known. This specimen belongs to a study of beta chain features in type 1 diabetes. Study-level points and caveats: Type 1 diabetes patients had moderately but significantly shorter TCRB CDR3s in all four CD4+ subsets.

A sort by CD45RO/CCR7/CD25/CD127/CD95/CD27 yielded CD4+ naive, central memory, regulatory and stem cell-like memory cells. Of the isolated RNA, all was reverse transcribed, and so the sequenced material was expressed TCRB transcripts. Clones were sequenced by immunoSEQ multiplex PCR, and TCRdb holds only the in-frame ones, with some missing. The sample holds 300,000 to 450,000 clones, around 12% seen once. The germline gives CDR1 SGHTA, CDR2 FQGNSA. The CDR3 is made up of 16 amino acids. V was clipped by 4 bases and J by 4 bases; unmatched bases: 5. Material for sequencing was naive CD4+ T cells from blood. This TCR came from a woman younger than 30 with type 1 diabetes. The genes are TRBV7-2 and TRBJ2-5; the match to TRBD2 covers 14 bases. DNA for the CDR3: TGTGCCAGCAGCTCCGGACTAGCGGGGGGAGTAGAGACCCAGTACTTC. It yields the protein CASSSGLAGGVETQYF.